The next 30 T cell receptor beta chains were all read from a single sample in a study of human T cells and chemical hapten exposure. Time point indicated: patch test 3, about 24 weeks after DPC sensitization. The treatment was: therapeutic diphenylcyclopropenone sensitization with weekly scalp DPC. TCRdb processed the RACE reads anew with MiXCR; each CDR3 protein has one entry. In the table there are 150,000 to 200,000 distinct CDR3 sequences, approximately 24% of which are singletons. Sequenced here: whole blood, sampled in connection with sensitization to the hapten diphenylcyclopropenone (DPC). The receptor source for this set is a woman between 35 and 50 years old with alopecia areata. Some clones in this sample may be carry-over from other donors' samples.

This rearrangement joins TRBV20-1 to TRBJ1-2; TRBD1 might be the D (6 bases). The CDR3 covers 13 residues. V was clipped by 0 bases and J by 8 bases, with 13 bases between them. Germline CDR1 and CDR2: DFQATT and SNEGSKA (reference sequence). This chain's CDR3 is CSARDWGGAGYTF. DNA for the CDR3: TGCAGTGCTAGAGATTGGGGGGGCGCGGGCTACACCTTC.

This clonotype was counted between two and nine times. The chain couples TRBV7-2 to TRBJ1-4, with D tentatively TRBD1 (5 bases). The CDR3 covers 16 residues. Germline assignment: CDR1 SGHTA and CDR2 FQGNSA. Trimming cost V 4 bases and J 7 bases, with 19 bases left between them. DNA for the CDR3: TGTGCCAGCAGCTACAGAATGAGGGGTTTCAGTGAAAAACTGTTTTTT. It yields the protein CASSYRMRGFSEKLFF.

There are a few counts of this clonotype. Here the CDR3 reads CASGVTLRTRMNEQFF. The CDR3 DNA follows: TGTGCCAGCGGGGTTACCTTGAGGACGAGGATGAATGAGCAGTTCTTC. This chain connects TRBV25-1 to TRBJ2-1, with D unresolved. Between the trimmed V and J ends, which lost 8 bases and 7 bases, there was a span of 24 bases. The CDR3 is 16 residues long. Germline V lookup: CDR1 MGHDK, CDR2 SYGVNS.

This clonotype has a handful of counts. The chain couples TRBV5-1 to TRBJ1-2; D is perhaps TRBD1 (6 bases). The V and J ends lost 2 bases and 7 bases respectively, with 18 bases between them. The CDR3 runs 15 residues. Per germline, CDR1 SGHRS and CDR2 YFSETQ. Written as DNA, the CDR3 is TGCGCCAGCAGCTTAGATACAGGGAGGTCGGCTGGCTACACCTTC. Its translation: CASSLDTGRSAGYTF.

A few counts support this clonotype. The chain combines TRBV6-2 or TRBV6-3 with TRBJ2-2, with 12 bases fitting TRBD2. Germline trimming cut 4 bases from V and 7 bases from J; bases unmatched to any gene: 10. The germline V gene encodes CDR1 MNHEY and CDR2 SVGEGT. The CDR3 has 17 amino acids. The CDR3 loop reads CASSSIRTSGISGELFF. The CDR3 DNA reads as TGTGCCAGCAGTTCGATCAGGACTAGCGGGATAAGCGGGGAGCTGTTTTTT.

This clonotype has just a few counts. This rearrangement joins TRBV28 to TRBJ2-7; 12 nucleotides line up with TRBD2. From germline, CDR1 is MDHEN and CDR2 SYDVKM. The junction had 4 bases not matched to a gene; V was cut back by 4 bases and J by 3 bases. CDR3 length: 15 residues. CDR3: CASSSGLAGYYEQYF. CDR3 bases: TGTGCCAGCAGTTCCGGACTAGCGGGGTACTACGAGCAGTACTTC.

This clonotype has a handful of counts. This sequence joins TRBV24-1 and TRBJ2-3; TRBD1 might be the D (6 bases). This CDR3 region has 14 residues. Germline V gives CDR1 KGHDR, CDR2 SFDVKD. The V end was cut by 9 bases, the J end by 0 bases, with 12 bases between. The CDR3 is CATGRGRSTDTQYF. As DNA, the CDR3 is TGTGCCACCGGCAGGGGACGGAGCACAGATACGCAGTATTTT.

In its sample, this clonotype was seen a few times. This chain links TRBV4-1 with TRBJ2-1, with unresolved D. V was cut by 3 bases and J by 6 bases, with 3 bases left in between. The germline gives CDR1 MGHRA, CDR2 YSYEKL. The CDR3 runs 11 residues. The DNA of the CDR3 is TGCGCCAGCAGCCACTCCAATGAGCAGTTCTTC. As protein: CASSHSNEQFF.

The chain combines TRBV27 with TRBJ2-5; TRBD2 agrees at 8 bases. Germline assignment: CDR1 MNHEY and CDR2 SMNVEV (reference sequence). The ends lost 8 bases at V and 2 bases at J; junction bases unmatched: 7. This CDR3 contains 14 residues. CDR3 protein: CASQESGGQETQYF. The DNA for the CDR3 is TGTGCCAGCCAAGAGAGCGGGGGACAAGAGACCCAGTACTTC.

This clonotype was counted a single time. The junction shows a germline mismatch at one end, possibly a read error. V and J are TRBV27 and TRBJ1-3; no firm D call. The CDR3 runs to 14 residues. CDR1 and CDR2 from the germline V gene are MNHEY and SMNVEV (reference sequence). This chain's CDR3 is CASSLRGAGNPIYF. The CDR3 nucleotides are TGTGCCAGCAGTTTACGGGGTGCGGGAAACCCCATATATTTT.

The rearrangement uses TRBV28 and TRBJ2-7; 8 bases fit TRBD2. The CDR3 length is 14 residues. The germline CDR1 and CDR2 sequences are MDHEN and SYDVKM. V lost 3 bases, J lost 6 bases, and 7 bases stayed unmatched. The CDR3 is CASSFSGTIREQYF. CDR3 DNA: TGTGCCAGCAGTTTTAGCGGGACGATACGCGAGCAGTACTTC.

This chain uses TRBV6-5 with TRBJ2-1; a possible D gene is TRBD1 (5 bases). Trimming removed 10 bases at V and 13 bases at J, with 23 bases between. Per the germline V gene, CDR1 is MNHEY and CDR2 is SVGAGI. The CDR3 loop spans 13 amino acids. CDR3 DNA sequence: TGTGCCATCTCAGACCTAGACAGAAGAGCTCAGTTCTTC. Translation: CAISDLDRRAQFF.

This clonotype was seen more than once but under ten times. The chain combines TRBV7-2 with TRBJ2-5, with D uncertain. Per the germline V gene, CDR1 is SGHTA and CDR2 is FQGNSA. The CDR3 is 13 residues long. Trimming cost V 1 base and J 3 bases, with 6 bases left between them. The CDR3 DNA is TGTGCCAGCAGCTTAGTAGGCGAAGAGACCCAGTACTTC. It is translated as CASSLVGEETQYF.

V usage is TRBV6-1 and J usage is TRBJ1-2; 8 bases agree with TRBD1. This CDR3 is 14 amino acids long. V lost 4 bases and J lost 4; bases outside the gene matches: 5. Germline V gives CDR1 MNHNS, CDR2 SASEGT. The chain's CDR3 is CASSGQGLLYGYTF. CDR3 DNA: TGTGCCAGCAGTGGACAGGGGTTACTCTATGGCTACACCTTC.

Only a few counts were recorded for this clonotype. In DNA, the CDR3 is TGTGCCAGCAGGACGGGGCAGGGCTCCTACAATGAGCAGTTCTTC. The encoded protein is CASRTGQGSYNEQFF. This chain connects TRBV28 to TRBJ2-1; tentatively, D is TRBD1 or TRBD2 (5 bases each). Germline-derived CDR1 and CDR2 are MDHEN and SYDVKM. This CDR3 spans 15 amino acids. Trimming left V 6 bases short and J 0 bases short, with 12 bases between.

The genes are TRBV20-1 and TRBJ1-1, with D hard to call. V was pared by 2 bases and J by 0 bases, with 10 bases between. Germline V gives CDR1 DFQATT, CDR2 SNEGSKA (reference sequence). CDR3 size: 14 residues. The CDR3 sequence: CSARSLTVNTEAFF. CDR3 nucleotides: TGCAGTGCTAGATCCCTAACAGTGAACACTGAAGCTTTCTTT.

This clonotype was seen ten or more times. This chain connects TRBV4-3 to TRBJ2-7; perhaps TRBD2 as D (6 bases). The CDR3 is 15 amino acids. Trimming left V 0 bases short and J 0 bases short, with 9 bases between. Germline CDR1 is LGHNA and CDR2 is YSLEER. CDR3 protein: CASSQDYGSSYEQYF. For the CDR3, the DNA is TGCGCCAGCAGCCAAGATTACGGGAGCTCCTACGAGCAGTACTTC.

There are a few counts of this clonotype. The genes are TRBV24-1 and TRBJ2-1; 10 bases align to TRBD1. The CDR3 is 14 residues long. With 9 bases clipped from V and 4 bases from J, the junction kept 5 bases outside the gene matches. Germline CDR1 and CDR2: KGHDR and SFDVKD. The CDR3 reads CATGGDRGYNEQFF. CDR3 nucleotide sequence: TGTGCCACCGGCGGGGACAGGGGATACAATGAGCAGTTCTTC.

The sample holds a few counts of this clonotype. The genes are TRBV28 and TRBJ1-1; the D is unclear. CDR1 and CDR2 (germline): MDHEN, SYDVKM. The CDR3 totals 15 residues. Trimming removed 8 bases at V and 1 base at J, with 17 bases between. The CDR3 region has the DNA TGTGCCAGCTGGGGTAGCTCCGCCGAGAACACTGAAGCTTTCTTT. Residues: CASWGSSAENTEAFF.

This clonotype has more than one count but fewer than ten. The J gene is TRBJ2-3, the V gene TRBV20-1; D perhaps matches TRBD1 (5 bases). The CDR3 is 13 amino acids. CDR1 and CDR2 from the germline V gene are DFQATT and SNEGSKA (reference sequence). V dropped 5 bases and J dropped 5 bases, with 14 bases sitting between them. The CDR3 protein is CSAPQAAVDTQYF. CDR3 nucleotides: TGCAGTGCTCCACAGGCGGCTGTAGATACGCAGTATTTT.

The sample holds a few counts of this clonotype. V and J are TRBV18 and TRBJ2-1; D may be TRBD2 (6 bases). Per germline, CDR1 KGHSH and CDR2 LQKENI. The CDR3 totals 14 residues. V was shortened by 6 bases and J by 7 bases, with 16 bases between the two germline ends. The CDR3 protein is CASSAPTGRNEQFF. DNA of the CDR3: TGTGCCAGCTCCGCACCGACGGGGAGGAATGAGCAGTTCTTC.

This clonotype was recorded a few times. CDR3 region: CATSDATSVQETQYF. The CDR3 coding sequence is TGTGCCACCAGTGATGCAACTAGCGTCCAAGAGACCCAGTACTTC. This sequence joins TRBV24-1 and TRBJ2-5; 7 positions match TRBD2. This CDR3 is 15 amino acids long. Germline V CDR1 and CDR2: KGHDR, SFDVKD. Trimming at V came to 3 bases and at J to 1 base, leaving 4 bases not matched to a gene.

The chain links TRBV20-1 to TRBJ1-2; 12 bases agree with TRBD1. The CDR3 has 16 amino acids. Germline V CDR1 and CDR2: DFQATT, SNEGSKA (reference sequence). V gave up 5 bases and J gave up 4 bases; unmatched junction bases: 11. CDR3 sequence: CSALGTGGGGGYGYTF. Written as DNA, the CDR3 is TGCAGTGCTCTTGGGACAGGGGGCGGTGGTGGCTATGGCTACACCTTC.

This clonotype came up a few times. The chain has TRBV28 and TRBJ2-5, with a weak D call TRBD1 (6 bases). V lost 5 bases to trimming and J lost 4 bases, with 17 bases between them. The CDR3 is 15 residues long. Germline CDR1 MDHEN, CDR2 SYDVKM. The CDR3 protein is CASSSPQGPGETQYF. The CDR3 nucleotides are TGTGCCAGCAGTAGCCCGCAGGGGCCCGGAGAGACCCAGTACTTC.

This clonotype was seen a handful of times. The V call is TRBV4-3, the J call TRBJ2-3; maybe TRBD1 (6 bases). CDR3 size: 15 residues. Germline V gene sequence: CDR1 LGHNA, CDR2 YSLEER. V was cut by 0 bases and J by 5 bases, with 12 bases left in between. CDR3 bases: TGCGCCAGCAGCCAAGATATCAACAGGGTAGATACGCAGTATTTT. Translated, it gives CASSQDINRVDTQYF.

This chain links TRBV7-2 with TRBJ2-3; TRBD2 aligns across 7 bases. V lost 2 bases to trimming and J lost 6 bases; unmatched junction nucleotides: 2. The CDR3 sequence is 13 residues long. Per the germline V gene, CDR1 is SGHTA and CDR2 is FQGNSA. CDR3 bases: TGTGCCAGCAGCTTAAACGGGAGGGATACGCAGTATTTT. As protein: CASSLNGRDTQYF.

In its sample, this clonotype was seen a few times. This rearrangement joins TRBV29-1 to TRBJ1-1; 10 bases match TRBD1. In germline, CDR1 is SQVTM, CDR2 ANQGSEA. The CDR3 consists of 13 residues. The ends lost 4 bases at V and 3 bases at J; junction bases unmatched: 2. The DNA of the CDR3 is TGCAGCGTTGCCGGGACAGGGGACACTGAAGCTTTCTTT. It codes for CSVAGTGDTEAFF.

This chain uses TRBV6-6 with TRBJ2-3, with D uncertain. The germline V and J ends were trimmed by 11 bases and 0 bases, with 15 bases remaining between them. CDR3 length: 14 amino acids. Germline V lookup: CDR1 MNHNY, CDR2 SVGAGI (reference sequence). For the CDR3, the DNA is TGTGCCTGCCTGGATGGGGAAAGCACAGATACGCAGTATTTT. Protein sequence: CACLDGESTDTQYF.

This clonotype was counted between two and nine times. This sequence joins TRBV7-9 and TRBJ2-7; unclear D gene. Germline V gene data show CDR1 as SEHNR and CDR2 as FQNEAQ (reference sequence). Trimming removed 5 bases at V and 6 bases at J, with 8 bases between. This CDR3 contains 11 residues. The CDR3 region is CASSEGPEQYF. The CDR3 coding sequence is TGTGCCAGCAGCGAAGGTCCCGAGCAGTACTTC.

This clonotype was detected only a few times. This sequence joins TRBV29-1 and TRBJ1-5, with no clear D. CDR3 length equals 13 residues. V was trimmed by 1 base and J by 2 bases, leaving 6 bases between them. Germline V gene sequence: CDR1 SQVTM, CDR2 ANQGSEA. CDR3 amino acids: CSVEGPGNQPQHF. The CDR3 DNA is TGCAGCGTTGAAGGGCCGGGCAATCAGCCCCAGCATTTT.